This T cell receptor (beta chain) comes out of a study of beta chain features in type 1 diabetes. The sequenced template was cDNA made from the entire isolated RNA. Data came from immunoSEQ multiplex PCR; TCRdb stores just in-frame clones and leaves some out. This sample yields 70,000 to 90,000 clones, of which 25% to 35% are seen a single time; about 0.48% belongs to the top ten. V lost 6 bases, J lost 2 bases, and 17 bases lay in between. Germline CDR1 is KGHSH and CDR2 is LQKENI. This CDR3 is built from 16 residues. The sequence derives from a woman aged 18-29 years in good health. The gene calls are TRBV18 and TRBJ2-1, with D tentatively TRBD1 (6 bases). Sequencing was done on a sample of stem cell memory CD4+ T cells from blood. CDR3 nucleotide sequence: TGTGCCAGCTCTCCTGGAGTAGGGGGAGCCTACAATGAGCAGTTCTTC. It encodes CASSPGVGGAYNEQFF.